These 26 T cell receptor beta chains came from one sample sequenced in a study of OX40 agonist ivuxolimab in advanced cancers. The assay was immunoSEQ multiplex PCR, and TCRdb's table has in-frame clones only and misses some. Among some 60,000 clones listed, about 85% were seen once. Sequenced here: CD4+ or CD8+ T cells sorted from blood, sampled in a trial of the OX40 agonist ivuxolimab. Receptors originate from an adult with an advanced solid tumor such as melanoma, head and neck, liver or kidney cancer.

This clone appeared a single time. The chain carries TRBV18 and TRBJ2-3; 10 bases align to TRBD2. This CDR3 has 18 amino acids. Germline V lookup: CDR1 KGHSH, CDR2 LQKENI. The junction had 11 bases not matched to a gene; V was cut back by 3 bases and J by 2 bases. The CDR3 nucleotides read TGTGCCAGCTCACCCCCCAGGGCTAGCGGGGGATACACAGATACGCAGTATTTT. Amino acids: CASSPPRASGGYTDTQYF.

This CDR3 is CASSPRDTTRYAEAFF. CDR3 in DNA: TGTGCCAGCAGTCCCCGGGACACCACACGTTACGCTGAAGCTTTCTTT. The chain combines TRBV6-6 with TRBJ1-1, with D perhaps matching TRBD1 (6 bases). The V end lost 5 bases, the J end lost 6 bases, and 22 bases lay between the germline ends. There are 16 residues in the CDR3. From germline, CDR1 is MNHNY and CDR2 SVGAGI (reference sequence).

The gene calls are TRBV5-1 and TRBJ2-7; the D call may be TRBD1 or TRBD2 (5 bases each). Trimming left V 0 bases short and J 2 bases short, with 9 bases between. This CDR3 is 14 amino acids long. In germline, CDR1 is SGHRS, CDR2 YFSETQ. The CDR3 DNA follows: TGCGCCAGCAGCTTGGCCCGGGGCGCCTACGAGCAGTACTTC. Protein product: CASSLARGAYEQYF.

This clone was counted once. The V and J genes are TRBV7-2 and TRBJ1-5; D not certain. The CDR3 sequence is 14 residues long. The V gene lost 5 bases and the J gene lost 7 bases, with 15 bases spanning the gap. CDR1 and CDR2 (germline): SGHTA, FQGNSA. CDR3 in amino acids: CASSRPEGSQPQHF. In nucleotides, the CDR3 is TGTGCCAGCAGCCGACCCGAAGGGTCCCAGCCCCAGCATTTT.

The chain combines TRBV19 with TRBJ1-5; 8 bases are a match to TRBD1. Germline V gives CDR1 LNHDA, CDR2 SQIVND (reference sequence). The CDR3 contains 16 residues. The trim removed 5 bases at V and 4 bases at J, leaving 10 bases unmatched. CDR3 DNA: TGTGCCAGTAGTCAGGGGGCTCATAGGACTAATCAGCCCCAGCATTTT. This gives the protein CASSQGAHRTNQPQHF.

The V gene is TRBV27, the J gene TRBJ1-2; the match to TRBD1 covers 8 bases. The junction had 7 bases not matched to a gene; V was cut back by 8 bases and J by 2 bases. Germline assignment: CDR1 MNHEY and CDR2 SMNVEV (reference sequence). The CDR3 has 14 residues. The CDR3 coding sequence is TGTGCCAGCGCCCCAGGGGGCGCAAACTATGGCTACACCTTC. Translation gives CASAPGGANYGYTF.

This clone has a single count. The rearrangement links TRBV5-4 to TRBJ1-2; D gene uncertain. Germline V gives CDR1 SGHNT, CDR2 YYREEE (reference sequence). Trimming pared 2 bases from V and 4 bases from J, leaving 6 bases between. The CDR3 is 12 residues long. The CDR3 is CASSLSFYGYTF. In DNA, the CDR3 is TGTGCCAGCAGCTTATCCTTCTATGGCTACACCTTC.

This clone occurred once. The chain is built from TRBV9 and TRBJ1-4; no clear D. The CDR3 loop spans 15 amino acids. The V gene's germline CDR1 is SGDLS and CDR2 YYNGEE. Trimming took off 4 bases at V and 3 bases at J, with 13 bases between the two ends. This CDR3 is CASSSPGGPNEKLFF. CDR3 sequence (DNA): TGTGCCAGCAGCTCCCCGGGCGGGCCTAATGAAAAACTGTTTTTT.

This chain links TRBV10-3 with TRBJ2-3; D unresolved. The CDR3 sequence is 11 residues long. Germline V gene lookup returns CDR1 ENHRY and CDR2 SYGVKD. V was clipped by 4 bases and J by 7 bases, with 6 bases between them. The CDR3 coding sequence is TGTGCCATCAGTGCCAAATATACGCAGTATTTT. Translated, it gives CAISAKYTQYF.

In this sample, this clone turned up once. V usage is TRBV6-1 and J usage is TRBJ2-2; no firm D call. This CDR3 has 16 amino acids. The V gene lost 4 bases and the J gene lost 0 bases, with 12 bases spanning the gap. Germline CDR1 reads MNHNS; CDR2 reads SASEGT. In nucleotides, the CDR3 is TGTGCCAGCAGTGCGAATCCGGGCGCGAACACCGGGGAGCTGTTTTTT. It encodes CASSANPGANTGELFF.

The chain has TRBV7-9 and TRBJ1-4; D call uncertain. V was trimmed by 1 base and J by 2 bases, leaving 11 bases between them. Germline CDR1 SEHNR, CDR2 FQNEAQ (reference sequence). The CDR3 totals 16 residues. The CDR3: CASSLGLPRTNEKLFF. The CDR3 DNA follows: TGTGCCAGCAGCTTAGGGTTGCCGCGTACTAATGAAAAACTGTTTTTT.

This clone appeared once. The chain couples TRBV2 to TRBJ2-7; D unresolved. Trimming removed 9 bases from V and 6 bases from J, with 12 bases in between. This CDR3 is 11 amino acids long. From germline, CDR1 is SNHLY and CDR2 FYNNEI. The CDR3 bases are TGTGCCAGTACCCGAGGTCCCGAGCAGTACTTC. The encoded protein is CASTRGPEQYF.

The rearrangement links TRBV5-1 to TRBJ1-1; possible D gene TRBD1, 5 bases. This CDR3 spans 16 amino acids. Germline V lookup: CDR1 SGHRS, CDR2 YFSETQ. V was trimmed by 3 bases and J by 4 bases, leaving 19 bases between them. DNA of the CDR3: TGCGCCAGCAGCTCGGGGACCTCAGTACGGTCCACTGAAGCTTTCTTT. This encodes CASSSGTSVRSTEAFF.

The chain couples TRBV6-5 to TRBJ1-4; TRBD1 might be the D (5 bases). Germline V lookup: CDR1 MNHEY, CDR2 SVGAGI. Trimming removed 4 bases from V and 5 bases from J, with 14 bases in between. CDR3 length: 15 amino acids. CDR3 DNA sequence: TGTGCCAGCAGTTCCCCGCGCCGGGGCAATGAAAAACTGTTTTTT. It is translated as CASSSPRRGNEKLFF.

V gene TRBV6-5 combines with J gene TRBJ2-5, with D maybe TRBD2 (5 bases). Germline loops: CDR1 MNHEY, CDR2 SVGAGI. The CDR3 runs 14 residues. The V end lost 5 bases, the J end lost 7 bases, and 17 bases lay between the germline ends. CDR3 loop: CASSDGLPGRTQYF. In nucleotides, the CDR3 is TGTGCCAGCAGTGACGGACTTCCCGGTAGGACCCAGTACTTC.

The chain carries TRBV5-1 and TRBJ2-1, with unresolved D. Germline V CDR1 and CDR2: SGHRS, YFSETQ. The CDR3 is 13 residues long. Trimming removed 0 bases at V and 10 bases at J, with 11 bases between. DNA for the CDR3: TGCGCCAGCAGCTTGGCCGACGGAAAAGAGCAGTTCTTC. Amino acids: CASSLADGKEQFF.

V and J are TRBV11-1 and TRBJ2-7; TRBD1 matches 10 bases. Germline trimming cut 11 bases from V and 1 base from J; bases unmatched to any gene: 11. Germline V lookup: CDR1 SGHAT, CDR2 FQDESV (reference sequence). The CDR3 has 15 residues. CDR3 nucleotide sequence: TGTGCCTGCTCTCGTCCGGGACAGGGGTCCTACGAGCAGTACTTC. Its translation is CACSRPGQGSYEQYF. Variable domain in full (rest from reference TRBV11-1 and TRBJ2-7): EAEVAQSPRYKITEKSQAVAFWCDPISGHATLYWYRQILGQGPELLVQFQDESVVDDSQLPKDRFSAERLKGVDSTLKIQPAELGDSAMYLCACSRPGQGSYEQYFGPGTRLTVT.

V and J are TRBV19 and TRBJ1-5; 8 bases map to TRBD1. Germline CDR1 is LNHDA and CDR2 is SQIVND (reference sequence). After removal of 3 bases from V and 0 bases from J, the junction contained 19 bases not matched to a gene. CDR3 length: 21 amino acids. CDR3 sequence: CASSMSSIGQGGRYSNQPQHF. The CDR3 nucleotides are TGTGCCAGTAGTATGTCGTCTATCGGACAGGGTGGGCGTTATAGCAATCAGCCCCAGCATTTT. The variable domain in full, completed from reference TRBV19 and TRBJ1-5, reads DGGITQSPKYLFRKEGQNVTLSCEQNLNHDAMYWYRQDPGQGLRLIYYSQIVNDFQKGDIAEGYSVSREKKESFPLTVTSAQKNPTAFYLCASSMSSIGQGGRYSNQPQHFGDGTRLSIL.

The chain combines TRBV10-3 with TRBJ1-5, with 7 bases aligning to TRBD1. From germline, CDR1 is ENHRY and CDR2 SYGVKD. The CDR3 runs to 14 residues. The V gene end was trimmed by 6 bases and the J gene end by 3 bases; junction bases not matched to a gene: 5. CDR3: CAISRGGDNQPQHF. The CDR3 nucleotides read TGTGCCATCAGCAGGGGGGGGGACAATCAGCCCCAGCATTTT.

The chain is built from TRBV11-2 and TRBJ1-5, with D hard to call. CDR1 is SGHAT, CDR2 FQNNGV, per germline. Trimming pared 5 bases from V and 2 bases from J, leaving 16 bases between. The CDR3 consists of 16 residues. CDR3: CASSPFGGRGNQPQHF. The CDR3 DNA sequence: TGTGCCAGCAGCCCTTTCGGAGGGAGGGGCAATCAGCCCCAGCATTTT.

CDR3 DNA sequence: TGTGCCAGTAGTAACCCGGGACAGGGTTTGACGCAGTTCTTC. Translation: CASSNPGQGLTQFF. The chain combines TRBV19 with TRBJ2-1, with 9 bases matching TRBD1. Germline V CDR1 and CDR2: LNHDA, SQIVND (reference sequence). Trimming cost V 4 bases and J 12 bases; bases outside gene matches: 10. This CDR3 is built from 14 residues.

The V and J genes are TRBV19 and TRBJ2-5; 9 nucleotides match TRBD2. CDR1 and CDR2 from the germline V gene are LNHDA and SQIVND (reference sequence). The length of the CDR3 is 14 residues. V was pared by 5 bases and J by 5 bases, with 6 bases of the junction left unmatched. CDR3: CASSSGLARETQYF. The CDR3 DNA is TGTGCCAGTAGTTCGGGACTAGCCCGCGAGACCCAGTACTTC.

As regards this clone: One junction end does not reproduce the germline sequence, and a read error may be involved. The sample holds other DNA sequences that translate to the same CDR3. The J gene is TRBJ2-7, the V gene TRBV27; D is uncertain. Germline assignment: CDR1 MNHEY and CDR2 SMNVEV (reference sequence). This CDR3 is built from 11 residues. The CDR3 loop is CASSMGYEQYF. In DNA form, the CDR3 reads TGTGCCAGCAGTATGGGCTACGAACAGTACTTC.

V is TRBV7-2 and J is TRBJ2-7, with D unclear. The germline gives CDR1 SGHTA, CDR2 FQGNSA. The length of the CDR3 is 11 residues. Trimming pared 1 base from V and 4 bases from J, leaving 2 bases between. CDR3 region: CASSLEYEQYF. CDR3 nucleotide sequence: TGTGCCAGCAGCTTAGAGTACGAGCAGTACTTC.

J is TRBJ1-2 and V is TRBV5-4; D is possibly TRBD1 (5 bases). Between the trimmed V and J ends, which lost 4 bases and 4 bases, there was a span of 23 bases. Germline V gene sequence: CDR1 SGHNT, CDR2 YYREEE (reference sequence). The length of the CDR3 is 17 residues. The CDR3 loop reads CASSPSSDTQRGYGYTF. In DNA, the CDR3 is TGTGCCAGCAGCCCCTCTTCGGATACCCAGAGGGGCTATGGCTACACCTTC.

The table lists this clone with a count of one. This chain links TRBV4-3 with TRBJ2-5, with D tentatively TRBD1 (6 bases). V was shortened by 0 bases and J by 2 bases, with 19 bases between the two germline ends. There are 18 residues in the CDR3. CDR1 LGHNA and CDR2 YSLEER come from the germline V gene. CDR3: CASSQEGQGWGPQETQYF. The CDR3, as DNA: TGCGCCAGCAGCCAAGAGGGTCAGGGCTGGGGGCCACAAGAGACCCAGTACTTC.